Sequencing of this T cell receptor (beta chain) was carried out in a study of blood T cell repertoires in COVID-19. Across the whole study: Specimens from acute and convalescent COVID-19 originated in the United States, Italy and Spain. From T cells, B-cell-depleted T cells, or PBMCs came the material, which was cDNA or gDNA.

How the authors handled the data: How many nucleated cells were present was estimated from reference gene primer amplification. The repertoire was sequenced with immunoSEQ multiplex PCR; TCRdb's copy has only in-frame clones and lacks some. D and trimming come from the DNA, and the V and J calls and clone size come from that table. The sample contains roughly 160,000 clones, about 86% of which appear only once. The CDR3 extends over 16 amino acids. V was cut by 5 bases and J by 0 bases, with 16 bases left in between. Germline V gene data show CDR1 as MRHNA and CDR2 as SNTAGT. This receptor was obtained from a woman aged 65 to 85 who had recovered from COVID-19. The sequenced sample consisted of peripheral blood. This rearrangement joins TRBV6-4 to TRBJ2-5; maybe TRBD2 (5 bases). The CDR3 DNA sequence: TGTGCCAGCAGTTCTGACACCCCGAGGGACCAAGAGACCCAGTACTTC. Encoded protein: CASSSDTPRDQETQYF.